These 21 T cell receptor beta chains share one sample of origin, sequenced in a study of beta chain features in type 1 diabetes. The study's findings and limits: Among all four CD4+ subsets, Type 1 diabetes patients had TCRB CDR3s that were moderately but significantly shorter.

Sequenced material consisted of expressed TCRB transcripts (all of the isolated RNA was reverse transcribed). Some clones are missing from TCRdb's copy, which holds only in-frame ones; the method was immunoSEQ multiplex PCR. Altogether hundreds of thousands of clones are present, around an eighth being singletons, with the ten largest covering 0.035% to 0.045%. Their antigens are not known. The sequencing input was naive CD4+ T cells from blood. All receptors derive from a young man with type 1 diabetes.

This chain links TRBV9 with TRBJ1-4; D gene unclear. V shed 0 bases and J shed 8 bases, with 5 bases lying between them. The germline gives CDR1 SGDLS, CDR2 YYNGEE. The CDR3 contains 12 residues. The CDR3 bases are TGTGCCAGCAGCGTAGACGAGGAAAAACTGTTTTTT. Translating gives CASSVDEEKLFF. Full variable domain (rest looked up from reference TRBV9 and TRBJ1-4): DSGVTQTPKHLITATGQRVTLRCSPRSGDLSVYWYQQSLDQGLQFLIQYYNGEERAKGNILERFSAQQFPDLHSELNLSSLELGDSALYFCASSVDEEKLFFGSGTQLSVL.

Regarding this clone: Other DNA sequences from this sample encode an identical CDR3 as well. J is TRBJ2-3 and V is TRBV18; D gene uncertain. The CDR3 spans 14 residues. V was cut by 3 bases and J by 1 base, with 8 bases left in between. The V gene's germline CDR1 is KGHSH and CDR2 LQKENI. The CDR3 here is CASSPPRGTDTQYF. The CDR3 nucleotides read TGTGCCAGCTCACCCCCCCGGGGCACAGATACGCAGTATTTT. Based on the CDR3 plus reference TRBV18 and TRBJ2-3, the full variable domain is NAGVMQNPRHLVRRRGQEARLRCSPMKGHSHVYWYRQLPEEGLKFMVYLQKENIIDESGMPKERFSAEFPKEGPSILRIQQVVRGDSAAYFCASSPPRGTDTQYFGPGTRLTVL.

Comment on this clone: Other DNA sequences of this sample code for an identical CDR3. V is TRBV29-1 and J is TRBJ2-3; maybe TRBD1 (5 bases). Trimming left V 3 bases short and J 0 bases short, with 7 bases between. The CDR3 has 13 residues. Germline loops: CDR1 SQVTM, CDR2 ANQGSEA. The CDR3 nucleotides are TGCAGCGTTGAGGCAGGGAGCACAGATACGCAGTATTTT. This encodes CSVEAGSTDTQYF.

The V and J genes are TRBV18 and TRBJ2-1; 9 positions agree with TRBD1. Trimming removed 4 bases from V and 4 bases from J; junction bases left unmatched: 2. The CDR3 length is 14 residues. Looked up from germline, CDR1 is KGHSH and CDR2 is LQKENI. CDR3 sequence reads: CASSRGQGYNEQFF. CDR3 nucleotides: TGTGCCAGCTCACGGGGACAGGGTTACAATGAGCAGTTCTTC.

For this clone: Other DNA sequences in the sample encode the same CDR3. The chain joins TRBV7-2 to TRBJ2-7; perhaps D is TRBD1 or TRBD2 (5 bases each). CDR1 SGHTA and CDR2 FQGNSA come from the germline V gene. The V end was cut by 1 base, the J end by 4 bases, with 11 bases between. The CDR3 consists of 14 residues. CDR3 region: CASSLDGGPYEQYF. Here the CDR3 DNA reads TGTGCCAGCAGCTTAGATGGGGGACCTTACGAGCAGTACTTC.

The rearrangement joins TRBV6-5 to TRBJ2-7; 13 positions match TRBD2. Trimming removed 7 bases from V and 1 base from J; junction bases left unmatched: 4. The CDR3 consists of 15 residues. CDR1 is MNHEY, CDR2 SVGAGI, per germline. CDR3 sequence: CASTATSGRSYEQYF. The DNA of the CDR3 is TGTGCCAGCACGGCGACTAGCGGGAGGTCCTACGAGCAGTACTTC.

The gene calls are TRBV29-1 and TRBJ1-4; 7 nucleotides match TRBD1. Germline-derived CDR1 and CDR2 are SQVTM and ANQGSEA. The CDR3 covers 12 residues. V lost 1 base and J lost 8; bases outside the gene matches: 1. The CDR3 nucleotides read TGCAGCGTTGAAGGACAGGGCGAAAAACTGTTTTTT. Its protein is CSVEGQGEKLFF.

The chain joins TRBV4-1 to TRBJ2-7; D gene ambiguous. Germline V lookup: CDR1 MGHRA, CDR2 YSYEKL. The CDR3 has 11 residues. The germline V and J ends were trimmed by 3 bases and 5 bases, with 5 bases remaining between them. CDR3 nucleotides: TGCGCCAGCAGCCATCGTGACGAGCAGTACTTC. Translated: CASSHRDEQYF.

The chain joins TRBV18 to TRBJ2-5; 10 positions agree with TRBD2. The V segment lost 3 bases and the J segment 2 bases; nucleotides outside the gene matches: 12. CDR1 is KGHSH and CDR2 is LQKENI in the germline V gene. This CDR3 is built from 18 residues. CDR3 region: CASSPVAGGLAVQETQYF. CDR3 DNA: TGTGCCAGCTCACCTGTAGCGGGAGGACTAGCCGTTCAAGAGACCCAGTACTTC.

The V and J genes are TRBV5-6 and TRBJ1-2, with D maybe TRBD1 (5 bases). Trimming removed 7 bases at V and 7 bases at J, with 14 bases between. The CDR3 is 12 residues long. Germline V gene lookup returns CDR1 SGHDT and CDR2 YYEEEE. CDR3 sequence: CASGKLGVGYTF. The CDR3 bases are TGTGCCAGCGGTAAACTAGGGGTTGGCTACACCTTC.

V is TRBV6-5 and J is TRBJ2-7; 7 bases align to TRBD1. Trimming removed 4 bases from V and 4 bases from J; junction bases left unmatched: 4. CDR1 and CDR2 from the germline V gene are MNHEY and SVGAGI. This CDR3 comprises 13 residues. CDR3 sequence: CASSSDRKYEQYF. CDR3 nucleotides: TGTGCCAGCAGTTCGGACAGGAAGTACGAGCAGTACTTC.

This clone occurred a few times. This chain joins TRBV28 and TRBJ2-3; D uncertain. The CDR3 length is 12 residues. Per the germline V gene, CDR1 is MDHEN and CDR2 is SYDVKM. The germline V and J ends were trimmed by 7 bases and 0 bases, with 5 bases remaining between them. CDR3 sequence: CASNPSTDTQYF. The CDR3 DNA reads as TGTGCCAGCAACCCCAGCACAGATACGCAGTATTTT.

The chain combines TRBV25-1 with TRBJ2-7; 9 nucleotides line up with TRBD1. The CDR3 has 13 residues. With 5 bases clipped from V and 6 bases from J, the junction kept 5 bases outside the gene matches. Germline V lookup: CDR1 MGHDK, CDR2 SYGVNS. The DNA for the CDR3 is TGTGCCAGCAGTATCGGGACAGGGACCGAGCAGTACTTC. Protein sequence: CASSIGTGTEQYF.

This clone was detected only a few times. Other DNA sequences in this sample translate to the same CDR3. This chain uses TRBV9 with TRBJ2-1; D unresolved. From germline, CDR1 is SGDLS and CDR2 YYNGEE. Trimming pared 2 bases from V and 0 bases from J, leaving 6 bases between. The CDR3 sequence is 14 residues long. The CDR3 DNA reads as TGTGCCAGCAGCGTTTTAAGCTCCTACAATGAGCAGTTCTTC. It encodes CASSVLSSYNEQFF.

The CDR3 coding sequence is TGTGCCAGCAGCTGGGACCCGAGCTCCTACGAGCAGTACTTC. Translating gives CASSWDPSSYEQYF. V gene TRBV7-2 combines with J gene TRBJ2-7, with D perhaps given as TRBD1 or TRBD2 (5 bases each). The CDR3 totals 14 residues. Between the trimmed V and J ends, which lost 4 bases and 0 bases, there was a span of 10 bases. Germline V gene sequence: CDR1 SGHTA, CDR2 FQGNSA.

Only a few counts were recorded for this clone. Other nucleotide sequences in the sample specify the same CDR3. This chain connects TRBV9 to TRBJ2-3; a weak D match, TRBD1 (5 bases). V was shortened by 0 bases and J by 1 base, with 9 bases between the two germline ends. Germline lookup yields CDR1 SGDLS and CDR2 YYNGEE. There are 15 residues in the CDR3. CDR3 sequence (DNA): TGTGCCAGCAGCGTAGAGGGGTTTGGCACAGATACGCAGTATTTT. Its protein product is CASSVEGFGTDTQYF.

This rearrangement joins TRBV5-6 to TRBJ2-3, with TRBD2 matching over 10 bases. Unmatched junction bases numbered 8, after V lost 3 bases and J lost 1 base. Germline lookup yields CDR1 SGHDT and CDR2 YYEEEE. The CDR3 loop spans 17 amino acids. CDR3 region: CASSWTSGRRGTDTQYF. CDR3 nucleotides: TGTGCCAGCAGCTGGACTAGCGGACGGAGAGGCACAGATACGCAGTATTTT. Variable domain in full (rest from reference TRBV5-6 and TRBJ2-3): DAGVTQSPTHLIKTRGQQVTLRCSPKSGHDTVSWYQQALGQGPQFIFQYYEEEERQRGNFPDRFSGHQFPNYSSELNVNALLLGDSALYLCASSWTSGRRGTDTQYFGPGTRLTVL.

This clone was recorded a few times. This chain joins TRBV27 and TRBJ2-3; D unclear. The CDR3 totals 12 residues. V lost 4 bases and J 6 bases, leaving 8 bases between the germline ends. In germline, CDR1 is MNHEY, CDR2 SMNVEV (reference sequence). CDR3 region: CASSSVEDTQYF. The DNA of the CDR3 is TGTGCCAGCAGTTCGGTAGAGGATACGCAGTATTTT.

The CDR3 here is CAIRQGGDEKLFF. The DNA of the CDR3 is TGTGCCATCAGACAGGGAGGTGATGAAAAACTGTTTTTT. This chain links TRBV10-3 with TRBJ1-4; maybe TRBD1 (6 bases). Trimming took 6 bases from V and 6 from J, leaving 11 bases between them. Germline V gives CDR1 ENHRY, CDR2 SYGVKD. This CDR3 spans 13 amino acids.

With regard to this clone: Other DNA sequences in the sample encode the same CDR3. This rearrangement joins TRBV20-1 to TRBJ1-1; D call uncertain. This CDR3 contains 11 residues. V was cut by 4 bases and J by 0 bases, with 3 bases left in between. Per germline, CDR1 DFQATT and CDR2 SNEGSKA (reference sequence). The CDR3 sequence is CSANMNTEAFF. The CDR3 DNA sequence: TGCAGTGCTAACATGAACACTGAAGCTTTCTTT.

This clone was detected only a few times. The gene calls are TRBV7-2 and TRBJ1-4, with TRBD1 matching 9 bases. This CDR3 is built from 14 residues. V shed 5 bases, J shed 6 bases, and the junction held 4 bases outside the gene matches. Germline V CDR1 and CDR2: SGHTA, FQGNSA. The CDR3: CASSPQGAYEKLFF. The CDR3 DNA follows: TGTGCCAGCAGCCCACAGGGGGCGTATGAAAAACTGTTTTTT.